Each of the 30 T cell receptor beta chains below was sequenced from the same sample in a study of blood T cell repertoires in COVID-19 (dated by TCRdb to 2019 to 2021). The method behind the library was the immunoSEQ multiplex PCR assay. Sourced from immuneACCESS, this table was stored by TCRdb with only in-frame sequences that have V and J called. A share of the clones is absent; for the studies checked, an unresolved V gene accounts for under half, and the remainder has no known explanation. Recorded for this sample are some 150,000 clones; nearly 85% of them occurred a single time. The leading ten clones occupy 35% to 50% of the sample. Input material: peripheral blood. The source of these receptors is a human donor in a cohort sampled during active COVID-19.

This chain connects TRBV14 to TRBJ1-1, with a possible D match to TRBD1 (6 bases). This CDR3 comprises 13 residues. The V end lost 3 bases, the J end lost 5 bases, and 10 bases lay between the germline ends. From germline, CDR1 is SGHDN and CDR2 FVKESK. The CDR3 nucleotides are TGTGCCAGCAGCCAGGGGGCGAGGACTGAAGCTTTCTTT. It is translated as CASSQGARTEAFF.

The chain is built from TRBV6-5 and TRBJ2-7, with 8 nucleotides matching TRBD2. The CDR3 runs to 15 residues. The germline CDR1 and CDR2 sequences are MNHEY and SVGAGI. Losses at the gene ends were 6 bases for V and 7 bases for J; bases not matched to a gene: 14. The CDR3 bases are TGTGCCAGCAGCGCGGGGGCAGCGGGAGCCGGGGAGCAGTACGTC. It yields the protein CASSAGAAGAGEQYV.

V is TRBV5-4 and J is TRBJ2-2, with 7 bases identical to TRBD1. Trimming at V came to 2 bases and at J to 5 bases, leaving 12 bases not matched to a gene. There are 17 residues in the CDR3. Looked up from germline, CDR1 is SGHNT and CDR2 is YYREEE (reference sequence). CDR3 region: CASSFYRGATPTGELFF. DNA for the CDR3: TGTGCCAGCAGCTTTTACAGGGGTGCTACCCCGACCGGGGAGCTGTTTTTT. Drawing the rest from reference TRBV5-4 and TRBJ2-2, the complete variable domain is ETGVTQSPTHLIKTRGQQVTLRCSSQSGHNTVSWYQQALGQGPQFIFQYYREEENGRGNFPPRFSGLQFPNYSSELNVNALELDDSALYLCASSFYRGATPTGELFFGEGSRLTVL.

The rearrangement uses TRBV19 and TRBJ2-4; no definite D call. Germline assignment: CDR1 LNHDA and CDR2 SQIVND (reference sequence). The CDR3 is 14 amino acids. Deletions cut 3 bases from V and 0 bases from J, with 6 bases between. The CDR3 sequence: CASSIASAKNIQYF. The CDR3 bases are TGTGCCAGTAGTATTGCGTCAGCCAAAAACATTCAGTACTTC.

This chain's CDR3 is CASSRLDKITEAFF. CDR3 nucleotides: TGTGCCAGCAGCCGACTGGATAAGATCACTGAAGCTTTCTTT. The gene calls are TRBV13 and TRBJ1-1; D is uncertain. Germline lookup yields CDR1 PRHDT and CDR2 FYEKMQ (reference sequence). CDR3 length: 14 amino acids. V lost 5 bases, J lost 4 bases, and 14 bases lay in between.

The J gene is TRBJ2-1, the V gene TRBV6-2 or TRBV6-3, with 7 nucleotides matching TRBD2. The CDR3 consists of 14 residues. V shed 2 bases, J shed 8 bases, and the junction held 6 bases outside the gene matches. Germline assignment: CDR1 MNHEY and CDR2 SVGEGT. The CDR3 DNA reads TGTGCCAGCAGTTACCTGGGGGGGAGGGATGAGCAGTTCTTC. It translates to CASSYLGGRDEQFF.

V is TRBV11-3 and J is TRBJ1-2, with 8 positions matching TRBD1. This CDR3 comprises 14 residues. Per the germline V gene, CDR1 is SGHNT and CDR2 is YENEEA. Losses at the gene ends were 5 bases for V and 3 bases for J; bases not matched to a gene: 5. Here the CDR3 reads CASSAGQGDYGYTF. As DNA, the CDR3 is TGTGCCAGCAGCGCAGGACAGGGTGACTATGGCTACACCTTC. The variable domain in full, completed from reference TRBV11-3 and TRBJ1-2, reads EAGVVQSPRYKIIEKKQPVAFWCNPISGHNTLYWYLQNLGQGPELLIRYENEEAVDDSQLPKDRFSAERLKGVDSTLKIQPAELGDSAVYLCASSAGQGDYGYTFGSGTRLTVV.

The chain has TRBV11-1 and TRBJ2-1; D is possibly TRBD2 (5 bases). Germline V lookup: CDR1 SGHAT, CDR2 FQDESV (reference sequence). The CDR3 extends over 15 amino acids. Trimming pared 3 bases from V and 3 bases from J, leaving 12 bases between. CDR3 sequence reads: CASSFPGGRYNEQFF. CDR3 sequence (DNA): TGTGCCAGCAGCTTCCCCGGCGGGCGCTACAATGAGCAGTTCTTC.

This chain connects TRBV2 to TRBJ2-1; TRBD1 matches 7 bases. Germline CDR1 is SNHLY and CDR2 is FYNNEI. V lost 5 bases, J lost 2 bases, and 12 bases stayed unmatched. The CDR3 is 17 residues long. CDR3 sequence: CASSRDRAGITYNEQFF. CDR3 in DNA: TGTGCCAGCAGTCGTGACAGGGCTGGGATTACCTACAATGAGCAGTTCTTC.

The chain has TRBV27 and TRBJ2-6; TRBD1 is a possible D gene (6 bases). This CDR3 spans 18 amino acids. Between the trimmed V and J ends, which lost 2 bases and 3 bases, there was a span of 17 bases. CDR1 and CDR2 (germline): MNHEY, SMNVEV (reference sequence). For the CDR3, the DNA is TGTGCCAGCAGTTTAGAATTCTACACAGGGAATGGGGCCAACGTCCTGACTTTC. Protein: CASSLEFYTGNGANVLTF. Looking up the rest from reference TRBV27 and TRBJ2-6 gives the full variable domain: EAQVTQNPRYLITVTGKKLTVTCSQNMNHEYMSWYRQDPGLGLRQIYYSMNVEVTDKGDVPEGYKVSRKEKRNFPLILESPSPNQTSLYFCASSLEFYTGNGANVLTFGAGSRLTVL.

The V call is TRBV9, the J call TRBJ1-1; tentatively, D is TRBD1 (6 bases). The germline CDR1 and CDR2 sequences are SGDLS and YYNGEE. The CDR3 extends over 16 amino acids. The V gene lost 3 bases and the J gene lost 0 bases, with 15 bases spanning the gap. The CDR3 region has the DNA TGTGCCAGCAGCGCCGGACAGTTAAGTATGAACACTGAAGCTTTCTTT. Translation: CASSAGQLSMNTEAFF.

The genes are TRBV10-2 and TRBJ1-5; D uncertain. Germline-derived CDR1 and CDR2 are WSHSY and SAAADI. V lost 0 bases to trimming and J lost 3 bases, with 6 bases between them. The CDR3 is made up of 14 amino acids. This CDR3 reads CASSESGVNQPQHF. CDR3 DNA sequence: TGCGCCAGCAGTGAGTCAGGAGTCAATCAGCCCCAGCATTTT.

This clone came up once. CDR3 sequence (DNA): TGTGCCAGCAGCACCGACAGGGGGCTGGGCTACACCTTC. Amino acids: CASSTDRGLGYTF. The chain recombines TRBV7-9 with TRBJ1-2; 10 bases are shared with TRBD1. The CDR3 runs 13 residues. Germline V lookup: CDR1 SEHNR, CDR2 FQNEAQ (reference sequence). The trim removed 5 bases at V and 8 bases at J, leaving 5 bases unmatched.

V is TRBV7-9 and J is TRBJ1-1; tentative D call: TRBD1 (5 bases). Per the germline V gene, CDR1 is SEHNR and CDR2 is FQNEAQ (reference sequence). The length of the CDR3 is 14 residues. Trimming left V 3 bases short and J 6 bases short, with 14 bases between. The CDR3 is CASSFQGGISEAFF. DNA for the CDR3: TGTGCCAGCAGCTTCCAGGGTGGAATTTCTGAAGCTTTCTTT.

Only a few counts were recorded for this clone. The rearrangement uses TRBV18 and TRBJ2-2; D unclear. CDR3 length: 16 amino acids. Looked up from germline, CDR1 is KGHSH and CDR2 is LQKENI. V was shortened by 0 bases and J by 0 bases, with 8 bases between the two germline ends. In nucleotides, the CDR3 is TGTGCCAGCTCACCACCTGGCCGCTCGAACACCGGGGAGCTGTTTTTT. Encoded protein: CASSPPGRSNTGELFF.

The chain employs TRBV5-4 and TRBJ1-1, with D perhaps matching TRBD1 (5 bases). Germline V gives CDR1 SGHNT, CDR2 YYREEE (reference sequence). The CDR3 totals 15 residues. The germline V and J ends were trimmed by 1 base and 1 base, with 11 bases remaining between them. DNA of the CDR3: TGTGCCAGCAGCTTGAATTATCAGGGGAACACTGAAGCTTTCTTT. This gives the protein CASSLNYQGNTEAFF.

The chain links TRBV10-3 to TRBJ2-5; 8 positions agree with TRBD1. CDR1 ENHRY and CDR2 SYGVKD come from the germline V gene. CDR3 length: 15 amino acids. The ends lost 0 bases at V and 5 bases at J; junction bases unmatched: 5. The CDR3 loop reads CAISESGTGGETQYF. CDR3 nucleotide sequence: TGTGCCATCAGTGAGTCGGGGACAGGAGGGGAGACCCAGTACTTC.

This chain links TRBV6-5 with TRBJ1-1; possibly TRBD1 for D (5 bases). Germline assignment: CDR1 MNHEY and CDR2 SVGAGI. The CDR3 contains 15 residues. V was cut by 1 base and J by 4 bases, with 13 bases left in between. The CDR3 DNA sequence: TGTGCCAGCAGTTACTTAGCCGTTAGGGGCACTGAAGCTTTCTTT. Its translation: CASSYLAVRGTEAFF.

The CDR3 region is CASSKATERQPPLSGNTIYF. In DNA, the CDR3 is TGTGCCAGCAGCAAAGCGACGGAGAGGCAGCCTCCCCTCTCTGGAAACACCATATATTTT. The chain combines TRBV21-1 with TRBJ1-3. TRBV21-1 is a recognized pseudogene. This CDR3 is built from 20 residues.

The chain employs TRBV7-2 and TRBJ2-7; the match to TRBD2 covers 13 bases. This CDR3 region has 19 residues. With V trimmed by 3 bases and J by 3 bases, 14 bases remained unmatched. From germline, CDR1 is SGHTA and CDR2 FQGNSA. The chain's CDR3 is CASSLGGFRTSGGIYEQYF. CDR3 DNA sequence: TGTGCCAGCAGCTTGGGGGGCTTTCGGACTAGCGGGGGCATCTACGAGCAGTACTTC. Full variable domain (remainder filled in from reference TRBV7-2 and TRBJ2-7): GAGVSQSPSNKVTEKGKDVELRCDPISGHTALYWYRQSLGQGLEFLIYFQGNSAPDKSGLPSDRFSAERTGGSVSTLTIQRTQQEDSAVYLCASSLGGFRTSGGIYEQYFGPGTRLTVT.

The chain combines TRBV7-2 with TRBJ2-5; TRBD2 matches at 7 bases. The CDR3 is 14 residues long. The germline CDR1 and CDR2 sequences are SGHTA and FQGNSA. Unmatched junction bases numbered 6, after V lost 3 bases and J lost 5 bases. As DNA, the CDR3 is TGTGCCAGCAGCTTGGGGGGGAGCATGGAGACCCAGTACTTC. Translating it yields CASSLGGSMETQYF. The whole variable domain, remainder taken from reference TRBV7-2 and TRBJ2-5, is GAGVSQSPSNKVTEKGKDVELRCDPISGHTALYWYRQSLGQGLEFLIYFQGNSAPDKSGLPSDRFSAERTGGSVSTLTIQRTQQEDSAVYLCASSLGGSMETQYFGPGTRLLVL.

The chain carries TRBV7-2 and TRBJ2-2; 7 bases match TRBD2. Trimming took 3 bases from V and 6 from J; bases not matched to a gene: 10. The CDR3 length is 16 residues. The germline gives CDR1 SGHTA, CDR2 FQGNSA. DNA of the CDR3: TGTGCCAGCAGCTTTCGGCGGGGGAGCGGGGCCGGGGAGCTGTTTTTT. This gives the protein CASSFRRGSGAGELFF.

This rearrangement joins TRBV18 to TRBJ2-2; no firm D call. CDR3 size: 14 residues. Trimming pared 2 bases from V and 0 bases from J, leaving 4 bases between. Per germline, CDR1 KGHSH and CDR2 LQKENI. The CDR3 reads CASSPGANTGELFF. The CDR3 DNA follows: TGTGCCAGCTCACCAGGAGCGAACACCGGGGAGCTGTTTTTT. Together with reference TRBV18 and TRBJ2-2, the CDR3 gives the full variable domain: NAGVMQNPRHLVRRRGQEARLRCSPMKGHSHVYWYRQLPEEGLKFMVYLQKENIIDESGMPKERFSAEFPKEGPSILRIQQVVRGDSAAYFCASSPGANTGELFFGEGSRLTVL.

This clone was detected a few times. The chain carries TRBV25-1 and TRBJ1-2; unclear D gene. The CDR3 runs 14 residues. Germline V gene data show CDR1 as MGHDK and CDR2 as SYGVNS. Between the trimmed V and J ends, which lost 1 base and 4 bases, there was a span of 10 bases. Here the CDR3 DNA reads TGTGCCAGCAGTGAATCGTATGGGCCCTATGGCTACACCTTC. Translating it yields CASSESYGPYGYTF.

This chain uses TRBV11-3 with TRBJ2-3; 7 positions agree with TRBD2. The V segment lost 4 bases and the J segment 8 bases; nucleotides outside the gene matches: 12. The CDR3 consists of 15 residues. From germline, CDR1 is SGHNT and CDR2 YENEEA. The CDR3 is CASSSRTSSTGTQYF. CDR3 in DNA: TGTGCCAGCAGCTCCCGGACTAGTTCCACTGGTACGCAGTATTTT.

The CDR3 region has the DNA TGTGCCAGCAGCCCCCCGGGAGGGGATGAGCAGTTCTTC. Translating it yields CASSPPGGDEQFF. The J gene is TRBJ2-1, the V gene TRBV7-3; 8 positions match TRBD2. Trimming took 5 bases from V and 8 from J; bases not matched to a gene: 5. The CDR3 spans 13 residues. Germline assignment: CDR1 SGHTA and CDR2 FQGTGA.

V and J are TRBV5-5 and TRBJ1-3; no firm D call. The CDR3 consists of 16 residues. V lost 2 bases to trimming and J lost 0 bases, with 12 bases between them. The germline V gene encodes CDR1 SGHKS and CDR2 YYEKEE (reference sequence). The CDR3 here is CASSLVVAHSGNTIYF. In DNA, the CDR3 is TGTGCCAGCAGCTTAGTAGTTGCCCACTCTGGAAACACCATATATTTT.

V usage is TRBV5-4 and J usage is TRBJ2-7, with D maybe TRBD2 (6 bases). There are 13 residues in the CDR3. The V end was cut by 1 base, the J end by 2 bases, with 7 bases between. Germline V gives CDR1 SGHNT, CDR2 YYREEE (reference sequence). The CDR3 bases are TGTGCCAGCAGCTTGCGGGGGACCTACGAGCAGTACTTC. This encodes CASSLRGTYEQYF.

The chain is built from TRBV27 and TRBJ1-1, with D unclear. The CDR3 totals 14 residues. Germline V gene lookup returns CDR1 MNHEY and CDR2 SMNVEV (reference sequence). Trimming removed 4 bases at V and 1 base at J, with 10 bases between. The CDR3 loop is CASSYPGRNTEAFF. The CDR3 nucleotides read TGTGCCAGCAGTTACCCGGGTCGGAACACTGAAGCTTTCTTT.

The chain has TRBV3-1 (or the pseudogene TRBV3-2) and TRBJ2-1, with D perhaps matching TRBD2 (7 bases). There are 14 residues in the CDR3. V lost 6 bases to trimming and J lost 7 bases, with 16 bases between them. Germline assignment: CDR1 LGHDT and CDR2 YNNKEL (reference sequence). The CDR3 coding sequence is TGTGCCAGCAGACAGTTGGGGGGGCAGAATGAGCAGTTCTTC. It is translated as CASRQLGGQNEQFF.